This TCR beta chain appears in the sequencing data of a study of blood T cell repertoires in COVID-19. Turning to the study itself: In each case, the material was cDNA or gDNA derived from T cells, B-cell-depleted T cells, or PBMCs.

The V and J ends lost 4 bases and 1 base, in that order; junction bases with no gene match: 6. This CDR3 contains 17 residues. Germline CDR1 and CDR2: SEHNR and FQNEAQ (reference sequence). In the original analysis: Estimation of nucleated cell counts was performed using reference gene primer amplification. TCRdb's copy holds only in-frame clones and misses some; the assay was immunoSEQ multiplex PCR. D and trimming were read from the DNA, whereas the V and J calls and clone size are those reported in that table. This repertoire shows some 460,000 clones, around 89% found once; its top ten account for roughly 4%.

The rearrangement joins TRBV7-9 to TRBJ2-7; TRBD2 matches 14 bases. The sample was peripheral blood. The clonotype comes from a woman between 25 and 40 years old with acute or convalescent COVID-19. The DNA for the CDR3 is TGTGCCAGCAGCTCCGAATGGACTAGCGGGGGGTCCTACGAGCAGTACTTC. Its translation: CASSSEWTSGGSYEQYF. The complete variable domain, with remaining parts taken from reference TRBV7-9 and TRBJ2-7, reads DTGVSQNPRHKITKRGQNVTFRCDPISEHNRLYWYRQTLGQGPEFLTYFQNEAQLEKSRLLSDRFSAERPKGSFSTLEIQRTEQGDSAMYLCASSSEWTSGGSYEQYFGPGTRLTVT.